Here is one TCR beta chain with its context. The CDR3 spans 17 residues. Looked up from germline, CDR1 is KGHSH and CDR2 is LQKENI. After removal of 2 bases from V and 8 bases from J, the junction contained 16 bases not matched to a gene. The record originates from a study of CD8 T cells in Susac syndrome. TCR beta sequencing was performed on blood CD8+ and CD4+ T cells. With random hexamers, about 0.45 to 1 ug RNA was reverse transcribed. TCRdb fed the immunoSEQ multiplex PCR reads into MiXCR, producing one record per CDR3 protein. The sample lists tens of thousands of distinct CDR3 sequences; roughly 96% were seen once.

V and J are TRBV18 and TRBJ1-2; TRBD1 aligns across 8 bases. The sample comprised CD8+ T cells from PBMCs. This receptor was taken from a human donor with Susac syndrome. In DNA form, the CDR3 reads TGTGCCAGCTCACCAACCGGGTCGGACAGGGAAGGATGGGGCTACACCTTC. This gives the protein CASSPTGSDREGWGYTF.